These 29 T cell receptor beta chains originate from one sample sequenced in a study of beta chain features in type 1 diabetes. Whole-study results and caveats: The study found moderately but significantly shorter TCRB CDR3s in all four CD4+ subsets of Type 1 diabetes patients.

These TCRs are of unknown antigen specificity. Since all of the isolated RNA was reverse transcribed, expressed TCRB transcripts were what got sequenced. The repertoire was sequenced with immunoSEQ multiplex PCR; TCRdb's copy has only in-frame clones and lacks some. The table includes hundreds of thousands of clones, about 14% detected once. The sequenced material came from naive CD4+ T cells from blood. These receptors all come from a man in his late teens or twenties with type 1 diabetes.

This clone was observed a handful of times. Other DNA sequences in the sample encode the same CDR3. The chain links TRBV5-1 to TRBJ2-5, with a weak D call TRBD2 (5 bases). Germline V gene data show CDR1 as SGHRS and CDR2 as YFSETQ. V was clipped by 4 bases and J by 5 bases, with 12 bases between them. The CDR3 runs to 13 residues. The CDR3 DNA reads as TGCGCCAGCAGCCTAGAAGGAGGTGAGACCCAGTACTTC. It yields the protein CASSLEGGETQYF.

The chain uses TRBV4-3 and TRBJ2-3, with TRBD2 matching over 8 bases. V lost 1 base, J lost 2 bases, and 8 bases stayed unmatched. CDR3 size: 17 residues. Germline V gene lookup returns CDR1 LGHNA and CDR2 YSLEER. In nucleotides, the CDR3 is TGCGCCAGCAGCCAAGGGGCCGGGCGGGGGGACACAGATACGCAGTATTTT. Translation: CASSQGAGRGDTDTQYF.

This sequence joins TRBV2 and TRBJ2-7; 9 nucleotides line up with TRBD1. This CDR3 contains 14 residues. CDR1 SNHLY and CDR2 FYNNEI come from the germline V gene. With V trimmed by 6 bases and J by 9 bases, 12 bases remained unmatched. CDR3 nucleotide sequence: TGTGCCAGCAGCCCCGGGACAGGGTCGCCCCGGCAGTACTTC. It encodes CASSPGTGSPRQYF. Full variable domain (remainder filled in from reference TRBV2 and TRBJ2-7): EPEVTQTPSHQVTQMGQEVILRCVPISNHLYFYWYRQILGQKVEFLVSFYNNEISEKSEIFDDQFSVERPDGSNFTLKIRSTKLEDSAMYFCASSPGTGSPRQYFGPGTRLTVT.

This clone was picked up a small number of times. CDR3 sequence reads: CASSQDGQGYYEQYF. The CDR3 DNA is TGCGCCAGCAGCCAAGACGGGCAGGGCTACTACGAGCAGTACTTC. The J gene is TRBJ2-7, the V gene TRBV4-1, with D perhaps TRBD1 (5 bases). Germline CDR1 reads MGHRA; CDR2 reads YSYEKL. The CDR3 extends over 15 amino acids. V gave up 0 bases and J gave up 3 bases, with 12 bases separating them.

In its sample, this clone was seen a few times. The chain couples TRBV30 to TRBJ1-5; D might be TRBD1 (5 bases). CDR3 length equals 14 residues. The V end was cut by 1 base, the J end by 4 bases, with 11 bases between. Germline CDR1 and CDR2: GTSNPN and SVGIG (reference sequence). CDR3 sequence reads: CAWSELQGNQPQHF. CDR3 coding DNA: TGTGCCTGGAGTGAGCTCCAGGGAAATCAGCCCCAGCATTTT.

The rearrangement joins TRBV9 to TRBJ2-2, with D unclear. Trimming removed 4 bases from V and 2 bases from J, with 6 bases in between. The CDR3 runs to 13 residues. Germline CDR1 is SGDLS and CDR2 is YYNGEE. CDR3 loop: CASSTRNTGELFF. CDR3 nucleotide sequence: TGTGCCAGCAGCACCAGAAACACCGGGGAGCTGTTTTTT.

This rearrangement joins TRBV14 to TRBJ2-6, with D perhaps matching TRBD1 (6 bases). Germline CDR1 SGHDN, CDR2 FVKESK. The CDR3 has 15 residues. V dropped 4 bases and J dropped 0 bases, with 7 bases sitting between them. DNA for the CDR3: TGTGCCAGCAGCCGAGGGGGCTCTGGGGCCAACGTCCTGACTTTC. It is translated as CASSRGGSGANVLTF.

This clone has just a few counts. This chain joins TRBV18 and TRBJ2-4; D perhaps matches TRBD2 (5 bases). The CDR3 contains 15 residues. V lost 6 bases and J lost 0, with 12 bases in between. From germline, CDR1 is KGHSH and CDR2 LQKENI. The CDR3 region is CASSPERLAKNIQYF. The CDR3 bases are TGTGCCAGCTCCCCGGAGCGGCTAGCCAAAAACATTCAGTACTTC.

The CDR3 loop is CASSVVPEGATEAFF. The CDR3 region has the DNA TGTGCCAGCAGCGTAGTTCCCGAAGGGGCCACTGAAGCTTTCTTT. The chain links TRBV9 to TRBJ1-1; TRBD1 is a possible D gene (5 bases). Per the germline V gene, CDR1 is SGDLS and CDR2 is YYNGEE. The CDR3 runs 15 residues. Trimming left V 0 bases short and J 4 bases short, with 13 bases between. Using reference TRBV9 and TRBJ1-1 for the parts outside the CDR3, the full variable domain is DSGVTQTPKHLITATGQRVTLRCSPRSGDLSVYWYQQSLDQGLQFLIQYYNGEERAKGNILERFSAQQFPDLHSELNLSSLELGDSALYFCASSVVPEGATEAFFGQGTRLTVV.

This clone turned up a few times. The V and J genes are TRBV2 and TRBJ2-1, with D perhaps TRBD1 or TRBD2 (5 bases each). This CDR3 is 16 amino acids long. The ends were cut back, 6 bases at V and 1 base at J, with 16 bases in the middle. Germline values: CDR1 SNHLY, CDR2 FYNNEI. The chain's CDR3 is CASSGATGSSYNEQFF. For the CDR3, the DNA is TGTGCCAGCAGCGGGGCTACGGGATCGTCCTACAATGAGCAGTTCTTC.

This chain connects TRBV10-3 to TRBJ2-2; TRBD1 matches 9 bases. CDR3 size: 16 residues. Per germline, CDR1 ENHRY and CDR2 SYGVKD. V lost 5 bases and J lost 2; bases outside the gene matches: 6. The CDR3 region is CAISTTGGINTGELFF. CDR3 nucleotide sequence: TGTGCCATCAGTACAACAGGGGGCATCAACACCGGGGAGCTGTTTTTT.

This clone came up a few times. The chain carries TRBV6-5 and TRBJ1-3; D is ambiguous. Trimming took 5 bases from V and 8 from J, leaving 13 bases between them. The CDR3 extends over 13 amino acids. The germline V gene encodes CDR1 MNHEY and CDR2 SVGAGI. The CDR3 spells CASSRRTDDTIYF. The CDR3 region has the DNA TGTGCCAGCAGTCGACGGACTGATGACACCATATATTTT.

The chain employs TRBV5-5 and TRBJ2-5; no firm D call. The CDR3 runs 12 residues. Per germline, CDR1 SGHKS and CDR2 YYEKEE (reference sequence). Trimming removed 2 bases from V and 3 bases from J, with 5 bases in between. The CDR3 DNA is TGTGCCAGCAGCTTCGTTAAAGAGACCCAGTACTTC. It codes for CASSFVKETQYF.

V and J are TRBV30 and TRBJ1-5, with D hard to call. Trimming removed 3 bases from V and 3 bases from J, with 12 bases in between. Germline V gives CDR1 GTSNPN, CDR2 SVGIG (reference sequence). The CDR3 has 14 amino acids. CDR3 nucleotides: TGTGCCTGGAGACTGGGGTCGGTCAATCAGCCCCAGCATTTT. Its translation: CAWRLGSVNQPQHF.

The V and J genes are TRBV6-1 and TRBJ2-5; D gene ambiguous. Trimming took off 6 bases at V and 5 bases at J, with 16 bases between the two ends. The CDR3 is made up of 14 amino acids. Germline CDR1 and CDR2: MNHNS and SASEGT. The CDR3 DNA follows: TGTGCCAGCAGCTGGGGATTGGTCGGGGAGACCCAGTACTTC. This translates into CASSWGLVGETQYF.

This clone showed up just a few times. J is TRBJ2-7 and V is TRBV28; D is ambiguous. Germline V gene sequence: CDR1 MDHEN, CDR2 SYDVKM. V was cut by 4 bases and J by 2 bases, with 6 bases left in between. The CDR3 extends over 12 amino acids. The CDR3 is CASSSITYEQYF. The CDR3 nucleotides are TGTGCCAGCAGTTCCATTACCTACGAGCAGTACTTC.

The chain carries TRBV11-1 and TRBJ2-3, with D unresolved. Trimming shortened V by 0 bases and J by 4 bases, and 5 bases separated the two germline ends. This CDR3 is 13 amino acids long. Germline-derived CDR1 and CDR2 are SGHAT and FQDESV (reference sequence). The CDR3 region has the DNA TGTGCCAGCAGCTTAGCTGGCCCAGATACGCAGTATTTT. It is translated as CASSLAGPDTQYF.

Comment on this clone: In the same sample, other DNA sequences code for this CDR3. The chain recombines TRBV14 with TRBJ2-6; D remains unclear. This CDR3 has 14 amino acids. Deletions cut 4 bases from V and 0 bases from J, with 4 bases between. The germline gives CDR1 SGHDN, CDR2 FVKESK. CDR3: CASSLNSGANVLTF. CDR3 DNA sequence: TGTGCCAGCAGCCTTAACTCTGGGGCCAACGTCCTGACTTTC. Using reference TRBV14 and TRBJ2-6 for the parts outside the CDR3, the full variable domain is EAGVTQFPSHSVIEKGQTVTLRCDPISGHDNLYWYRRVMGKEIKFLLHFVKESKQDESGMPNNRFLAERTGGTYSTLKVQPAELEDSGVYFCASSLNSGANVLTFGAGSRLTVL.

The chain couples TRBV7-2 to TRBJ2-5; D gene uncertain. Trimming removed 3 bases from V and 5 bases from J, with 4 bases in between. Germline V gene data show CDR1 as SGHTA and CDR2 as FQGNSA. The CDR3 totals 11 residues. The CDR3 DNA reads TGTGCCAGCAGCTTTTATGAGACCCAGTACTTC. Translated, it gives CASSFYETQYF.

This clone has just a few counts. The chain employs TRBV9 and TRBJ1-1; D is uncertain. V shed 3 bases and J shed 1 base, with 16 bases lying between them. Germline V CDR1 and CDR2: SGDLS, YYNGEE. This CDR3 has 16 amino acids. In nucleotides, the CDR3 is TGTGCCAGCAGCGCGCCGAAACCGGGCCAGAACACTGAAGCTTTCTTT. It encodes CASSAPKPGQNTEAFF.

V gene TRBV7-2 combines with J gene TRBJ2-7; D possibly corresponds to TRBD2 (5 bases). V lost 2 bases and J 3 bases, leaving 8 bases between the germline ends. The CDR3 has 13 residues. The germline V gene has CDR1 SGHTA and CDR2 FQGNSA. CDR3 sequence: CASSLTGIYEQYF. In nucleotides, the CDR3 is TGTGCCAGCAGCTTAACGGGGATCTACGAGCAGTACTTC.

The chain recombines TRBV5-1 with TRBJ2-1; TRBD1 aligns across 10 bases. Germline CDR1 reads SGHRS; CDR2 reads YFSETQ. The CDR3 is made up of 14 amino acids. V trimming: 2 bases; J trimming: 8 bases; junction bases outside the gene matches: 4. CDR3 sequence (DNA): TGCGCCAGCAGCTTAGGGACAGGGGTTGATGAGCAGTTCTTC. It translates to CASSLGTGVDEQFF.

This clone was seen more than once but under ten times. The V call is TRBV19, the J call TRBJ2-1, with D perhaps TRBD2 (6 bases). This CDR3 is 13 amino acids long. Trimming removed 4 bases at V and 5 bases at J, with 9 bases between. Germline V CDR1 and CDR2: LNHDA, SQIVND (reference sequence). The CDR3 loop is CASSTGLNNEQFF. The CDR3 coding sequence is TGTGCCAGTAGTACGGGACTGAACAATGAGCAGTTCTTC.

This clone was recorded a few times. The chain uses TRBV4-2 and TRBJ2-1; the D is unclear. CDR1 and CDR2 from the germline V gene are LGHNA and YNFKEQ. This CDR3 region has 17 residues. Trimming pared 7 bases from V and 9 bases from J, leaving 28 bases between. CDR3 loop: CASTLVKHTGQATEQFF. In DNA, the CDR3 is TGTGCCAGCACCCTCGTTAAGCATACGGGCCAAGCAACTGAGCAGTTCTTC.

This clone has more than one count but fewer than ten. The chain employs TRBV7-9 and TRBJ2-6; D gene ambiguous. The V gene lost 4 bases and the J gene lost 0 bases, with 7 bases spanning the gap. This CDR3 is built from 15 residues. The germline CDR1 and CDR2 sequences are SEHNR and FQNEAQ (reference sequence). The CDR3: CASSSGPSGANVLTF. DNA of the CDR3: TGTGCCAGCAGCTCGGGCCCCTCTGGGGCCAACGTCCTGACTTTC.

In its sample, this clone was seen a few times. The chain joins TRBV7-9 to TRBJ2-5, with 8 bases aligning to TRBD1. CDR3 length: 15 residues. V shed 5 bases, J shed 0 bases, and the junction held 5 bases outside the gene matches. Germline V gene lookup returns CDR1 SEHNR and CDR2 FQNEAQ (reference sequence). The CDR3 DNA reads as TGTGCCAGCAGCCCTCAGACAGGGGACCAAGAGACCCAGTACTTC. As protein: CASSPQTGDQETQYF.

The rearrangement uses TRBV14 and TRBJ2-5; 11 positions agree with TRBD1. This CDR3 contains 15 residues. After removal of 6 bases from V and 5 bases from J, the junction contained 8 bases not matched to a gene. Germline CDR1 SGHDN, CDR2 FVKESK. CDR3 nucleotides: TGTGCCAGCAGTCGGGACAGGGGGATGTTGGAGACCCAGTACTTC. This sequence encodes CASSRDRGMLETQYF.

J is TRBJ2-1 and V is TRBV7-9; D remains unclear. Trimming removed 5 bases at V and 7 bases at J, with 6 bases between. This CDR3 region has 11 residues. Per germline, CDR1 SEHNR and CDR2 FQNEAQ (reference sequence). The CDR3 protein is CASSIQNEQFF. The CDR3 DNA reads TGTGCCAGCAGCATACAAAATGAGCAGTTCTTC.

The chain links TRBV9 to TRBJ2-7; D is possibly TRBD1 or TRBD2 (5 bases each). CDR3 size: 14 residues. V lost 3 bases and J 0 bases, leaving 10 bases between the germline ends. Germline CDR1 reads SGDLS; CDR2 reads YYNGEE. Written as DNA, the CDR3 is TGTGCCAGCAGCGCAAGGGACGGCTCCTACGAGCAGTACTTC. As protein: CASSARDGSYEQYF.